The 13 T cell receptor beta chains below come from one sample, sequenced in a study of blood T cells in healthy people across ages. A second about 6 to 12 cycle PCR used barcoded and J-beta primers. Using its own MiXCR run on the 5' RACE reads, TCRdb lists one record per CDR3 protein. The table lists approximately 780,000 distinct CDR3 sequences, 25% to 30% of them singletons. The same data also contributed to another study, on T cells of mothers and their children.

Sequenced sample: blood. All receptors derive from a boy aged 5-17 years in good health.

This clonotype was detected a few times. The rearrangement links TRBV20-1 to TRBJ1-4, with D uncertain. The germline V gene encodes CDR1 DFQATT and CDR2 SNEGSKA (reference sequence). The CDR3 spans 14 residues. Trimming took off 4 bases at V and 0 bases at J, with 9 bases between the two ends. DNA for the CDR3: TGCAGTGCTACCTCACCAACAACTAATGAAAAACTGTTTTTT. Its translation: CSATSPTTNEKLFF.

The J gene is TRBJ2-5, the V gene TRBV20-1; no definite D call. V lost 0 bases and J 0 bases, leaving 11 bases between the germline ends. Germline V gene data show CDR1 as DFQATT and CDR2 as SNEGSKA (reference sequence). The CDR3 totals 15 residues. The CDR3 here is CSARDAGEHQETQYF. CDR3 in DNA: TGCAGTGCTAGAGATGCTGGCGAGCACCAAGAGACCCAGTACTTC.

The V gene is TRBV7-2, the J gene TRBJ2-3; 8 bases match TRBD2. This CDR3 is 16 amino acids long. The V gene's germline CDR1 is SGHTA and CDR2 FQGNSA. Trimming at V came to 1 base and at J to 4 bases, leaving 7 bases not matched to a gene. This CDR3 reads CASSLDSGGMADTQYF. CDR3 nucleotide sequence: TGTGCCAGCAGCTTAGACAGCGGGGGTATGGCAGATACGCAGTATTTT.

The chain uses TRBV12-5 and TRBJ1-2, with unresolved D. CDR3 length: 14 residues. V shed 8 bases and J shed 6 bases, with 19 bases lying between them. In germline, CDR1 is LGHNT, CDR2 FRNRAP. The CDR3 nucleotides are TGTGCTAGTAGACCTGGGGAGAGGTTGCATGGCTACACCTTC. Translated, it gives CASRPGERLHGYTF.

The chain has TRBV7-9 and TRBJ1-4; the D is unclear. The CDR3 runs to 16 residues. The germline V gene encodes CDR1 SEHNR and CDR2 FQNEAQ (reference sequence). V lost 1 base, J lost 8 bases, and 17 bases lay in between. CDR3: CASSLGRSTPGEKLFF. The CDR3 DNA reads TGTGCCAGCAGCTTAGGCCGTTCGACTCCTGGGGAAAAACTGTTTTTT.

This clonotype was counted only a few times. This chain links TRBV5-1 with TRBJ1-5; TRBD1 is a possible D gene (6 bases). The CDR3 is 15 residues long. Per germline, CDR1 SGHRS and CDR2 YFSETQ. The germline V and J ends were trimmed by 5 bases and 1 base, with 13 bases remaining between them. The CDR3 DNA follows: TGCGCCAGCAGTCCCGGGACACCGAGCAATCAGCCCCAGCATTTT. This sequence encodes CASSPGTPSNQPQHF.

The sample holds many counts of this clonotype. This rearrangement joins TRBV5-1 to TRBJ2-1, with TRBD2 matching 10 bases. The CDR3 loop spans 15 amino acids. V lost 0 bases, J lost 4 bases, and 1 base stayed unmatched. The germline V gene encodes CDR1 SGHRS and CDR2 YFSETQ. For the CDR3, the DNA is TGCGCCAGCAGCTTGGGTAGCGGGGGGTACAATGAGCAGTTCTTC. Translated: CASSLGSGGYNEQFF.

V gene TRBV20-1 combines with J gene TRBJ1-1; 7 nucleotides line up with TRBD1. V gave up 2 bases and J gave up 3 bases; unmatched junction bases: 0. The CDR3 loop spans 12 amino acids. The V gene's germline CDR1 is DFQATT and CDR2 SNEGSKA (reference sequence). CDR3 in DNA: TGCAGTGCTAGACAGGGGGACACTGAAGCTTTCTTT. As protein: CSARQGDTEAFF.

The CDR3 DNA is TGTGCCAGCAGTTTAATCAGGGCCGGGGACGAGCAGTACTTC. This encodes CASSLIRAGDEQYF. This rearrangement joins TRBV28 to TRBJ2-7; D is possibly TRBD1 or TRBD2 (5 bases each). With 2 bases removed from V and 5 bases from J, the gap between germline ends came to 13 bases. The CDR3 has 14 residues. Germline CDR1 MDHEN, CDR2 SYDVKM.

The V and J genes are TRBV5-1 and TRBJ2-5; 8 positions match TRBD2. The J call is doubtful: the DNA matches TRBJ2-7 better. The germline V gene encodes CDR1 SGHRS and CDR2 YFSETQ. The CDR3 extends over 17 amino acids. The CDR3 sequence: CASSLGSVGLVSPEQYF. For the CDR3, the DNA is TGCGCCAGCAGCTTGGGATCGGTGGGACTAGTGTCTCCCGAGCAGTACTTC.

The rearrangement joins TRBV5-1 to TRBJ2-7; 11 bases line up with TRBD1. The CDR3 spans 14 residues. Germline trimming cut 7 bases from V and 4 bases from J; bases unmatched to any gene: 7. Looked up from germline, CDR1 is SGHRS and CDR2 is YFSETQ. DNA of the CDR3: TGCGCCAGCTCAGGACAGGGGGCTCGATACGAGCAGTACTTC. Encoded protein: CASSGQGARYEQYF. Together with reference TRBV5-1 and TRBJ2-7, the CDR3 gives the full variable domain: KAGVTQTPRYLIKTRGQQVTLSCSPISGHRSVSWYQQTPGQGLQFLFEYFSETQRNKGNFPGRFSGRQFSNSRSEMNVSTLELGDSALYLCASSGQGARYEQYFGPGTRLTVT.

In nucleotides, the CDR3 is TGTGCCAGCAGCCTACCCGACGGCCAAGGGGAGACCCAGTACTTC. Amino acid sequence: CASSLPDGQGETQYF. The chain has TRBV5-5 and TRBJ2-5; D gene unclear. V gave up 4 bases and J gave up 5 bases, with 18 bases separating them. CDR3 size: 15 residues. Germline values: CDR1 SGHKS, CDR2 YYEKEE (reference sequence).

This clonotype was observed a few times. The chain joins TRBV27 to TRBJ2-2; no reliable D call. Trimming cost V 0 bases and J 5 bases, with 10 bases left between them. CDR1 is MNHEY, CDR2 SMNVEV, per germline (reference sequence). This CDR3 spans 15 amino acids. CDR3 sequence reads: CASSLSPLLTGELFF. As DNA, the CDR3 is TGTGCCAGCAGTTTATCACCCCTGCTGACCGGGGAGCTGTTTTTT.